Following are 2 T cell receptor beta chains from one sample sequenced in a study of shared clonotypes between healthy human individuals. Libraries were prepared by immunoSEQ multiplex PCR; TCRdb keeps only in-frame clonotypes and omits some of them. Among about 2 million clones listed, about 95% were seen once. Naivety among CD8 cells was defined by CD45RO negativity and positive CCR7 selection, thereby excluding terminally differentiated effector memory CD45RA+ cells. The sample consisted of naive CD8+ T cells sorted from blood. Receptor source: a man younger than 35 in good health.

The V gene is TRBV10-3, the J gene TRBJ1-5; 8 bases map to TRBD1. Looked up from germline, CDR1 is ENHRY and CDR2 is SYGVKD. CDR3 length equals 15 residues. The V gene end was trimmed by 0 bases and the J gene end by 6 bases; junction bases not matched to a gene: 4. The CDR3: CAISESTGEGQPQHF. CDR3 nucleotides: TGTGCCATCAGTGAGTCGACAGGGGAGGGTCAGCCCCAGCATTTT.

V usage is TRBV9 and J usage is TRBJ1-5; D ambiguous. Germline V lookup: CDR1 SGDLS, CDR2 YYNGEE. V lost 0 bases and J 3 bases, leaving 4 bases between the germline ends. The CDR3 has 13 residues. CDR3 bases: TGTGCCAGCAGCGTAGGGTACAATCAGCCCCAGCATTTT. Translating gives CASSVGYNQPQHF.